A selection of T cell receptor beta chains follows, all from one sample in a study of regulatory T cells in long-lasting Graves disease. TCRdb recomputed calls from the multiplex PCR reads with MiXCR, one row per CDR3 protein. Counted here are about 220,000 distinct CDR3 sequences, roughly 19% occurring once; the ten biggest clones make up approximately 10%. The data also belong to a second study, concerning T cells in Graves' hyperthyroidism and ophthalmopathy.

The material was peripheral blood mononuclear cells (PBMCs), obtained at new diagnosis, from a patient treated with antithyroid drugs. The receptors shown here come from a woman younger than 45 with Graves disease. Each CDR3 is given with its conserved first and last residue. A D gene is named only where the DNA matches it firmly. Size is omitted from some rows. Given values are once, few, many or a class for expanded clones.

TRBV7-2,-,many,14,TRBJ2-7,TGTGCCAGCAGCTTAGCGGGGACCAACTACGAGCAGTACTTC,CASSLAGTNYEQYF
TRBV24-1,-,many,12,TRBJ1-4,TGTGCCACCAGTGAGCGTAATGAAAAACTGTTTTTT,CATSERNEKLFF
TRBV13,-,-,15,TRBJ2-5,TGTGCCAGCAGCTTAGGATGGAGGGGGCAGGAGACCCAGTACTTC,CASSLGWRGQETQYF
TRBV18,-,once,14,TRBJ1-5,TGTGCCAGCTCATCAGGACCGGGAGGTCAGCCCCAGCATTTT,CASSSGPGGQPQHF
TRBV28,-,many,16,TRBJ1-6,TGTGCCAGCAGGCGAGACTACCGGGACACGAGATCACCCCTCCACTTT,CASRRDYRDTRSPLHF
TRBV29-1,-,many,13,TRBJ2-2,TGCAGCGTCAAACAGGGGAACACCGGGGAGCTGTTTTTT,CSVKQGNTGELFF
TRBV30,-,many,16,TRBJ1-3,TGTGCCTGGAGCGCCGTAAGCCCCAACGCCCGAACCACCATATATTTT,CAWSAVSPNARTTIYF
TRBV7-9,-,-,16,TRBJ2-3,TGTGCCAGCAGCCCCTCGACTAGATCCTTCACAGATACGCAGTATTTT,CASSPSTRSFTDTQYF
TRBV12-3/TRBV12-4,-,many,14,TRBJ1-2,TGTGCCAGCAGTTTATTGACTGCTAACTATGGCTACACCTTC,CASSLLTANYGYTF
TRBV12-3/TRBV12-4,-,many,11,TRBJ1-2,TGTGCCAGCAGCCCCAAATATGGCTACACCTTC,CASSPKYGYTF
TRBV6-1,TRBD1,many,16,TRBJ1-6,TGTGCCAGCAGCGACCCGGGACAGGGGAAGGCATCACCCCTCCACTTT,CASSDPGQGKASPLHF
TRBV6-1,TRBD1,many,15,TRBJ2-7,TGTGCCAGCAGCGGAGACAGGGGGGCCTCCTTAAAGCAGTACTTC,CASSGDRGASLKQYF
TRBV19,TRBD1,many,14,TRBJ2-7,TGTGCCACCTTTTCCCCGGACAGGGGCGGCGAGCAGTACTTC,CATFSPDRGGEQYF
TRBV20-1,-,many,15,TRBJ1-1,TGCAGTGCTAGAGATGCTCGTAGGGGGAACACTGAAGCTTTCTTT,CSARDARRGNTEAFF
TRBV6-5,-,many,15,TRBJ1-1,TGTGCCAGCAGTTACTCGTTCCGGGGGGGCACTGAAGCTTTCTTT,CASSYSFRGGTEAFF
TRBV12-3/TRBV12-4,TRBD1,many,15,TRBJ2-7,TGTGCCAGCAGTTCGACAGGGGGCAGACCCTACGAGCAGTACTTC,CASSSTGGRPYEQYF
TRBV20-1,-,many,14,TRBJ1-5,TGCAGTGCTAGCCGTCCGGGGGGGAGACAGCCCCAGCATTTT,CSASRPGGRQPQHF
TRBV20-1,TRBD1,many,13,TRBJ2-5,TGCAGTGCTGAGGACAGGGAGAAAGAGACCCAGTACTTC,CSAEDREKETQYF
TRBV29-1,-,many,13,TRBJ1-1,TGCAGCGTTGCGAGACAGCTGAACACTGAAGCTTTCTTT,CSVARQLNTEAFF
TRBV30,-,many,16,TRBJ1-1,TGTGCCTGGAGTGACATTCAGGGAGGCGGAAACACTGAAGCTTTCTTT,CAWSDIQGGGNTEAFF
TRBV5-1,-,many,13,TRBJ1-1,TGCGCCAGCAGCTCTGGTAGTGAAAGGGGGGCTTTCTTT,CASSSGSERGAFF
TRBV4-1,-,many,16,TRBJ1-1,TGCGCCAGCAGCCAAGACGCCCGAACTGTGAACACTGAAGCTTTCTTT,CASSQDARTVNTEAFF
TRBV4-2,-,few,16,TRBJ1-2,TGTGCCAGCAGCCAAGATCGGGGACCAAGGAACTATGGCTACACCTTC,CASSQDRGPRNYGYTF
TRBV12-3/TRBV12-4,-,many,16,TRBJ2-1,TGTGCCAGCAGTATCCGCAGGACTACCATTTACAATGAGCAGTTCTTC,CASSIRRTTIYNEQFF
TRBV30,-,few,14,TRBJ1-3,TGTGCCTGGAGCGCCGCGGTCACTGGAAACACCATATATTTT,CAWSAAVTGNTIYF
TRBV30,-,-,16,TRBJ2-3,TGTGCCTGGAGACGCCCGGGGCTAAAGGACACAGATACGCAGTATTTT,CAWRRPGLKDTDTQYF
TRBV27,TRBD2,many,15,TRBJ2-1,TGTGCCAGCAGTCCCGGGACTAGCGGGAGCAATGAGCAGTTCTTC,CASSPGTSGSNEQFF
TRBV7-8,TRBD1,many,14,TRBJ2-7,TGTGCCAGCAGCTCCGTAGAAACAGGGGACGAGCAGTACTTC,CASSSVETGDEQYF
TRBV18,-,many,13,TRBJ1-2,TGTGCCAGCTCTCTCGGAGAAGAGGTGGGCTACACCTTC,CASSLGEEVGYTF
TRBV29-1,-,-,13,TRBJ2-7,TGCAGCGTCCCGGGGACATCGGCTGGAGAGCAGTACTTC,CSVPGTSAGEQYF
TRBV10-2,-,few,13,TRBJ1-2,TGCGCCAGCGGCGGGGATTTTTACTATGGCTACACCTTC,CASGGDFYYGYTF
TRBV7-2,-,-,12,TRBJ1-5,TGTGCCAGCAGCTTCCCAGGTCAGCCCCAGCATTTT,CASSFPGQPQHF
TRBV6-1,-,many,16,TRBJ2-2,TGTGCCAGCAGGTCACGCCCAGGGGTCCGTGCTGGGGAGCTGTTTTTT,CASRSRPGVRAGELFF
TRBV7-9,-,-,14,TRBJ1-2,TGTGCCAGCAGCTCAGAAGGGACGGCCTATGGCTACACCTTC,CASSSEGTAYGYTF